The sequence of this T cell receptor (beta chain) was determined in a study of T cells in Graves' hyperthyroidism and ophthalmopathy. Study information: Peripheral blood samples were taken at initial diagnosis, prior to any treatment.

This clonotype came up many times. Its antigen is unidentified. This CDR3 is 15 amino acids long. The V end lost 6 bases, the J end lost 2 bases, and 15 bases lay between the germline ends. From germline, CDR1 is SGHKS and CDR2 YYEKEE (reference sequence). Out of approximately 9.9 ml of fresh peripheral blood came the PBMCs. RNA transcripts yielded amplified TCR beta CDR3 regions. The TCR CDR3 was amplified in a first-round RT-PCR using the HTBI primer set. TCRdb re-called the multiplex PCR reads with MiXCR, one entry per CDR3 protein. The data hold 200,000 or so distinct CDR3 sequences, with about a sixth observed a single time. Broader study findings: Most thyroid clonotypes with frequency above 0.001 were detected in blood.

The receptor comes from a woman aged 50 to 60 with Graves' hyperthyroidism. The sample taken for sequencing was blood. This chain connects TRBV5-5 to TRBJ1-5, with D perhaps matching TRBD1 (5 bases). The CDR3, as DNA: TGTGCCAGCACCGCCTTCCAGGGCGGCAATCAGCCCCAGCATTTT. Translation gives CASTAFQGGNQPQHF.